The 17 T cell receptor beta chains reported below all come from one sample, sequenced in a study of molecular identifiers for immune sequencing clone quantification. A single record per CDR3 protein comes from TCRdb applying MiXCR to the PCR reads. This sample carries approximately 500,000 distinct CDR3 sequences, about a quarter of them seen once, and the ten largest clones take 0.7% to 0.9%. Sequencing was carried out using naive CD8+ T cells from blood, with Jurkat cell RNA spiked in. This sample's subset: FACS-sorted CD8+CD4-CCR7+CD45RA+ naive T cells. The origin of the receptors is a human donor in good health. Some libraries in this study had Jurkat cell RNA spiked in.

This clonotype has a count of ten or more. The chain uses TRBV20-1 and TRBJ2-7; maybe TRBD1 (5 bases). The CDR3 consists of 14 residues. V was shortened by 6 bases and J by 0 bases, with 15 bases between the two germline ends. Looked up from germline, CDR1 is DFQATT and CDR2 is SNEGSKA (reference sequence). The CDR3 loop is CSAEGALSSYEQYF. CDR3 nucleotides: TGCAGTGCCGAAGGGGCCCTGAGCTCCTACGAGCAGTACTTC.

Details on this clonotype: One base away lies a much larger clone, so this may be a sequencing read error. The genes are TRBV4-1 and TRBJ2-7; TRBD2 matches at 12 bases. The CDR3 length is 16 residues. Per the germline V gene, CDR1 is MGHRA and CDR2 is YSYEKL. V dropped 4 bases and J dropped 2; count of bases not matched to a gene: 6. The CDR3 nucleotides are TGCGCCAGCAGCCCTCCACTAGCGGGGGGAACCTACGAGCAGTACTTC. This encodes CASSPPLAGGTYEQYF.

The CDR3: CASRLAGAATGELFF. CDR3 bases: TGTGCCAGCAGATTGGCGGGGGCTGCCACCGGGGAGCTGTTTTTT. The chain is built from TRBV27 and TRBJ2-2; possibly TRBD2 for D (7 bases). CDR3 length: 15 amino acids. In germline, CDR1 is MNHEY, CDR2 SMNVEV (reference sequence). The V and J ends lost 6 bases and 4 bases respectively, with 15 bases between them.

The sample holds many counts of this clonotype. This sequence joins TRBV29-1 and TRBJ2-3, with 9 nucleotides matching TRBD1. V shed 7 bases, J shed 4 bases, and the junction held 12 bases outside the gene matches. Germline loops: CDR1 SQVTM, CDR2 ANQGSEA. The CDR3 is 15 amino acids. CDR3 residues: CSAWGRTGDPDTQYF. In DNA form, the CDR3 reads TGCAGCGCCTGGGGTCGGACAGGGGATCCAGATACGCAGTATTTT.

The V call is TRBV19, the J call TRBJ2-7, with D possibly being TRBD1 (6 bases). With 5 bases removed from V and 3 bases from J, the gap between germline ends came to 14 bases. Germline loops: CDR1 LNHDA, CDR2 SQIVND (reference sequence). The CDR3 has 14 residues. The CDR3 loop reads CASSEGQPNYEQYF. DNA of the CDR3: TGTGCCAGTAGTGAAGGACAGCCCAACTACGAGCAGTACTTC.

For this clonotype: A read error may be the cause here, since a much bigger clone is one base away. CDR3 in DNA: TGTGTCAGCAGCAATGTAGCGGGAGGTTACAATGAGCAGTTCTTC. This gives the protein CVSSNVAGGYNEQFF. The chain is built from TRBV7-2 and TRBJ2-1; 10 bases map to TRBD2. There are 15 residues in the CDR3. CDR1 SGHTA and CDR2 FQGNSA come from the germline V gene. The whole variable domain, filled in from reference TRBV7-2 and TRBJ2-1, reads GAGVSQSPSNKVTEKGKDVELRCDPISGHTALYWYRQSLGQGLEFLIYFQGNSAPDKSGLPSDRFSAERTGGSVSTLTIQRTQQEDSAVYLCVSSNVAGGYNEQFFGPGTRLTVL.

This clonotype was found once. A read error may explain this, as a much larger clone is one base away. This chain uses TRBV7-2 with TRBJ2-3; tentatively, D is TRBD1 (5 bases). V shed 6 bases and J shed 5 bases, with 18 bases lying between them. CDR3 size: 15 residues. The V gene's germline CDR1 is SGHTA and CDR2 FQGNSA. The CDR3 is CASSLPDSYIDTQYF. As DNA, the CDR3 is TGTGCCAGCAGTTTACCCGACAGCTACATAGATACGCAGTATTTT.

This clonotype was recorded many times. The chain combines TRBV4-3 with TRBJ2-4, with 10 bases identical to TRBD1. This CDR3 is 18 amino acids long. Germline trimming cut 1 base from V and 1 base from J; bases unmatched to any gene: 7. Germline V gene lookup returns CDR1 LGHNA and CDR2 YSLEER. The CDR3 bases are TGCGCCAGCAGCCAAGTTTTGGGACAGGGGTTTGCCAAAAACATTCAGTACTTC. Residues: CASSQVLGQGFAKNIQYF.

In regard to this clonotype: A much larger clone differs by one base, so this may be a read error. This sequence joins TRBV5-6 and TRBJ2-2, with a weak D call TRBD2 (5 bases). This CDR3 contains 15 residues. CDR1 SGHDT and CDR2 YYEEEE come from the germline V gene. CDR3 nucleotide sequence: TGTGCCAGCAGCCTGACTACCACGAACACCGGGGAGCTGGTTTTT. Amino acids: CASSLTTTNTGELVF.

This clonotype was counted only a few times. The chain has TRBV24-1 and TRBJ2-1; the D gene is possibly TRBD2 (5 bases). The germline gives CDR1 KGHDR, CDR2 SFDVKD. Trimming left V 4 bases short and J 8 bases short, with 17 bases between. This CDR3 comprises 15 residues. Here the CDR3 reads CATSDHRAGEYEQFF. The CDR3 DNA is TGTGCCACCAGTGACCACCGAGCCGGGGAGTATGAGCAGTTCTTC.

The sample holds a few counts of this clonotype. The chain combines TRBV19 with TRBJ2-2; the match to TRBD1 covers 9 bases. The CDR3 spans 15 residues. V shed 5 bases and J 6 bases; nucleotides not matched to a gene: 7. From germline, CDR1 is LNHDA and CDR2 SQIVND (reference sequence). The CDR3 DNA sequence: TGTGCCAGTAGTGTATGGGGACAGGGTGCCGGGGAGCTGTTTTTT. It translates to CASSVWGQGAGELFF.

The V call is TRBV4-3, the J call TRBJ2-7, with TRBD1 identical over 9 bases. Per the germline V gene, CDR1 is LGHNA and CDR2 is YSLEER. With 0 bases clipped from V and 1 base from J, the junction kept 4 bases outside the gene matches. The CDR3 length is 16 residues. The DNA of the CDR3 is TGCGCCAGCAGCCAAGATACTGGGACAGGGTCCTACGAGCAGTACTTC. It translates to CASSQDTGTGSYEQYF.

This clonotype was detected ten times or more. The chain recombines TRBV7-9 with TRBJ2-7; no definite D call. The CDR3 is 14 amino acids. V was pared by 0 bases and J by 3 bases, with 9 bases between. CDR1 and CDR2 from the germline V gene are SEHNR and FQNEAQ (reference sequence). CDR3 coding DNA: TGTGCCAGCAGCTTAGCGGTCACCGACTACGAGCAGTACTTC. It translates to CASSLAVTDYEQYF. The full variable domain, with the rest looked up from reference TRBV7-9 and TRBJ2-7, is DTGVSQNPRHKITKRGQNVTFRCDPISEHNRLYWYRQTLGQGPEFLTYFQNEAQLEKSRLLSDRFSAERPKGSFSTLEIQRTEQGDSAMYLCASSLAVTDYEQYFGPGTRLTVT.

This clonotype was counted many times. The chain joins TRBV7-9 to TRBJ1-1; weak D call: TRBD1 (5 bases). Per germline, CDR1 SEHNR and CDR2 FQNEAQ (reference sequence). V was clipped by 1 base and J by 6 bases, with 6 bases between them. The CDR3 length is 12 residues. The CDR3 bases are TGTGCCAGCAGCTTAGGACAGCCTGAAGCTTTCTTT. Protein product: CASSLGQPEAFF.

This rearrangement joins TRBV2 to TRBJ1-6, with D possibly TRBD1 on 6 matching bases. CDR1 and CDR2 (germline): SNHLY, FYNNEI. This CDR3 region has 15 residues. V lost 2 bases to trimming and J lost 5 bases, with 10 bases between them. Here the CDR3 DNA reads TGTGCCAGCAGTGAATTGGGGGCAGATAATTCACCCCTCCACTTT. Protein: CASSELGADNSPLHF.

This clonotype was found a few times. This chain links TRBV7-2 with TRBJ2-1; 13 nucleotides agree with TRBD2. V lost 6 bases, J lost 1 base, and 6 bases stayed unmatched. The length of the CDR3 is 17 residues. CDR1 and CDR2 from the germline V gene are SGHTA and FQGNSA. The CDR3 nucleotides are TGTGCCAGCAGAGCCGGGACTAGCGGGACTTCCTACAATGAGCAGTTCTTC. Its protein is CASRAGTSGTSYNEQFF.

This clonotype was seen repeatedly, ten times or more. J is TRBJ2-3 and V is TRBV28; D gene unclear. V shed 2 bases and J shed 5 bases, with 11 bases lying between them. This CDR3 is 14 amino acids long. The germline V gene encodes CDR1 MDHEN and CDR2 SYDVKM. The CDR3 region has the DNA TGTGCCAGCAGTTTAAACTACGGCGAAGATACGCAGTATTTT. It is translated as CASSLNYGEDTQYF.